What follows are 32 T cell receptor beta chains derived from one specimen sequenced in a study of shared clonotypes between healthy human individuals. Naive CD8 cells, CD45RO-negative and positively selected for CCR7, excluded terminally differentiated effector memory CD45RA+ cells. The data were produced by immunoSEQ multiplex PCR, yet TCRdb's version contains in-frame clones alone and is incomplete. This table has about 590,000 clones, 95% to 96% appearing once. Sequencing used naive CD8+ T cells sorted from blood. Every receptor here comes from a woman in her twenties or thirties in good health.

The chain is built from TRBV5-6 and TRBJ2-7, with D perhaps TRBD2 (6 bases). The germline V and J ends were trimmed by 2 bases and 13 bases, with 13 bases remaining between them. The germline V gene encodes CDR1 SGHDT and CDR2 YYEEEE. This CDR3 is built from 11 residues. The CDR3 sequence: CASSFGGLRYF. Written as DNA, the CDR3 is TGTGCCAGCAGCTTTGGAGGGTTACGATACTTC. The full variable domain, with the rest looked up from reference TRBV5-6 and TRBJ2-7, is DAGVTQSPTHLIKTRGQQVTLRCSPKSGHDTVSWYQQALGQGPQFIFQYYEEEERQRGNFPDRFSGHQFPNYSSELNVNALLLGDSALYLCASSFGGLRYFGPGTRLTVT.

The chain's CDR3 is CASSQAVTGVVSGYTF. CDR3 coding DNA: TGCGCCAGCAGCCAAGCAGTAACAGGGGTGGTCTCTGGCTACACCTTC. The chain carries TRBV4-1 and TRBJ1-2; 7 positions match TRBD1. Trimming at V came to 1 base and at J to 7 bases, leaving 12 bases not matched to a gene. CDR1 is MGHRA, CDR2 YSYEKL, per germline. The CDR3 totals 16 residues.

The chain is built from TRBV4-1 and TRBJ2-7; a possible D gene is TRBD2 (5 bases). Germline CDR1 reads MGHRA; CDR2 reads YSYEKL. The CDR3 is 14 amino acids. Trimming removed 4 bases from V and 3 bases from J, with 13 bases in between. The CDR3 loop reads CASSPDSPFYEQYF. Here the CDR3 DNA reads TGCGCCAGCAGCCCGGACTCACCCTTCTACGAGCAGTACTTC.

V and J are TRBV27 and TRBJ1-2; 7 nucleotides agree with TRBD1. This CDR3 contains 16 residues. Germline CDR1 MNHEY, CDR2 SMNVEV (reference sequence). Trimming at V came to 5 bases and at J to 8 bases, leaving 17 bases not matched to a gene. The CDR3 sequence: CASSEPPGQYPSGYTF. In DNA, the CDR3 is TGTGCCAGCAGTGAACCTCCGGGACAGTACCCTTCCGGCTACACCTTC.

The sample holds one count of this clone. This sequence joins TRBV9 and TRBJ2-1; no definite D call. Germline V CDR1 and CDR2: SGDLS, YYNGEE. The V end lost 0 bases, the J end lost 0 bases, and 16 bases lay between the germline ends. The CDR3 sequence is 18 residues long. As DNA, the CDR3 is TGTGCCAGCAGCGTAGTGCCCCACCTACAAAGCTCCTACAATGAGCAGTTCTTC. Translation: CASSVVPHLQSSYNEQFF. The whole variable domain, filled in from reference TRBV9 and TRBJ2-1, reads DSGVTQTPKHLITATGQRVTLRCSPRSGDLSVYWYQQSLDQGLQFLIQYYNGEERAKGNILERFSAQQFPDLHSELNLSSLELGDSALYFCASSVVPHLQSSYNEQFFGPGTRLTVL.

The J gene is TRBJ2-7, the V gene TRBV6-1, with D possibly being TRBD1 (5 bases). Per germline, CDR1 MNHNS and CDR2 SASEGT. V was shortened by 11 bases and J by 2 bases, with 16 bases between the two germline ends. This CDR3 has 13 residues. The CDR3 loop reads CAGRQSETYEQYF. The CDR3, as DNA: TGTGCCGGAAGACAGTCCGAGACCTACGAGCAGTACTTC.

The genes are TRBV29-1 and TRBJ2-7; 8 nucleotides match TRBD2. V dropped 1 base and J dropped 2; count of bases not matched to a gene: 4. In germline, CDR1 is SQVTM, CDR2 ANQGSEA. The CDR3 runs 14 residues. The CDR3 is CSVEGLAGTYEQYF. CDR3 bases: TGCAGCGTTGAAGGTTTAGCGGGAACCTACGAGCAGTACTTC.

V is TRBV14 and J is TRBJ2-1; 10 nucleotides line up with TRBD2. The CDR3 totals 15 residues. Germline V CDR1 and CDR2: SGHDN, FVKESK. Losses at the gene ends were 3 bases for V and 7 bases for J; bases not matched to a gene: 6. The CDR3 coding sequence is TGTGCCAGCAGCCACGCTAGCGGGAGTGGTAATGAGCAGTTCTTC. This gives the protein CASSHASGSGNEQFF.

DNA for the CDR3: TGTGCCAGCAGTTACGGTAGTGACAATGAGCAGTTCTTC. This gives the protein CASSYGSDNEQFF. The chain uses TRBV6-5 and TRBJ2-1; D not certain. The CDR3 is 13 residues long. Trimming shortened V by 2 bases and J by 5 bases, and 7 bases separated the two germline ends. Germline CDR1 and CDR2: MNHEY and SVGAGI.

This clone occurred once. The chain couples TRBV6-6 to TRBJ2-7, with 10 bases matching TRBD2. The V and J ends lost 4 bases and 0 bases, in that order; junction bases with no gene match: 6. The CDR3 covers 16 residues. CDR1 MNHNY and CDR2 SVGAGI come from the germline V gene (reference sequence). The CDR3 here is CASSLTSGTSSYEQYF. In DNA form, the CDR3 reads TGTGCCAGCAGTTTAACTAGCGGGACCAGCTCCTACGAGCAGTACTTC.

This chain links TRBV5-2 with TRBJ2-1; the D call in the table, TRBD2, was not verified against the DNA. TRBV5-2 is marked as a pseudogene. This CDR3 is 15 amino acids long. DNA of the CDR3: TGTGCCAGCAGCTTGGGACTAGCGAGTTGGAATGAGCAGTTCTTC. This gives the protein CASSLGLASWNEQFF.

This rearrangement joins TRBV19 to TRBJ2-3; perhaps TRBD1 as D (5 bases). With 5 bases removed from V and 2 bases from J, the gap between germline ends came to 11 bases. This CDR3 region has 14 residues. Germline V lookup: CDR1 LNHDA, CDR2 SQIVND (reference sequence). The CDR3 coding sequence is TGTGCCAGTAGTTCACTGACAGACACAGATACGCAGTATTTT. Translated: CASSSLTDTDTQYF.

This chain joins TRBV19 and TRBJ2-5; 10 bases map to TRBD1. Germline V lookup: CDR1 LNHDA, CDR2 SQIVND (reference sequence). The J segment lost 2 bases and the V segment lost 7 bases, leaving 4 bases of the junction unmatched. This CDR3 spans 14 amino acids. The CDR3 nucleotides read TGTGCCAGTAACTGGGACAGGGGTCAAGAGACCCAGTACTTC. It encodes CASNWDRGQETQYF.

In the case of this clone: Possible read error: a much larger clone is one base away. At the DNA level, this CDR3 is encoded by other sequences in the same sample as well. This chain uses TRBV7-2 with TRBJ2-5; no firm D call. The J call may be wrong; the DNA end is better matched by TRBJ2-7. The CDR3 sequence is 11 residues long. The germline V gene has CDR1 SGHTA and CDR2 FQGNSA. CDR3 in amino acids: CASSFSYEQYF. The CDR3 DNA sequence: TGTGCCAGCAGCTTCTCCTACGAGCAGTACTTC.

This chain connects TRBV19 to TRBJ2-1; D is perhaps TRBD2 (5 bases). Germline assignment: CDR1 LNHDA and CDR2 SQIVND (reference sequence). The CDR3 extends over 14 amino acids. Between the trimmed V and J ends, which lost 4 bases and 9 bases, there was a span of 16 bases. CDR3 region: CASSNIGETGEQFF. The CDR3, as DNA: TGTGCCAGTAGTAATATCGGGGAAACCGGTGAGCAGTTCTTC.

The chain combines TRBV9 with TRBJ2-3; D is perhaps TRBD2 (6 bases). The length of the CDR3 is 18 residues. In germline, CDR1 is SGDLS, CDR2 YYNGEE. The germline V and J ends were trimmed by 2 bases and 2 bases, with 21 bases remaining between them. The CDR3 loop reads CASSVAPGGPRATDTQYF. CDR3 coding DNA: TGTGCCAGCAGCGTCGCCCCCGGAGGGCCTCGGGCCACAGATACGCAGTATTTT.

This sequence joins TRBV13 and TRBJ2-5; no clear D gene. The CDR3 sequence is 14 residues long. Between the trimmed V and J ends, which lost 5 bases and 5 bases, there was a span of 15 bases. Per the germline V gene, CDR1 is PRHDT and CDR2 is FYEKMQ (reference sequence). The CDR3 is CASSDRTVGETQYF. In DNA form, the CDR3 reads TGTGCCAGCAGCGATCGAACAGTAGGGGAGACCCAGTACTTC.

This chain uses TRBV15 with TRBJ1-5; D is perhaps TRBD1 (5 bases). Germline assignment: CDR1 LNHNV and CDR2 YYDKDF (reference sequence). V gave up 2 bases and J gave up 0 bases, with 8 bases separating them. The CDR3 is 15 residues long. The CDR3 sequence: CATSRLGGSNQPQHF. The CDR3 nucleotides are TGTGCCACCAGCAGACTTGGGGGTAGCAATCAGCCCCAGCATTTT.

The chain recombines TRBV11-2 with TRBJ2-7; D unresolved. Germline CDR1 and CDR2: SGHAT and FQNNGV. The CDR3 has 13 residues. The germline V and J ends were trimmed by 1 base and 9 bases, with 13 bases remaining between them. The CDR3 DNA is TGTGCCAGCAGCTTAGTCGTTAACAGAGGGCAGTACTTC. It yields the protein CASSLVVNRGQYF. Based on the CDR3 plus reference TRBV11-2 and TRBJ2-7, the full variable domain is EAGVAQSPRYKIIEKRQSVAFWCNPISGHATLYWYQQILGQGPKLLIQFQNNGVVDDSQLPKDRFSAERLKGVDSTLKIQPAKLEDSAVYLCASSLVVNRGQYFGPGTRLTVT.

The chain carries TRBV11-2 and TRBJ2-5, with D unclear. TRBJ2-7 matches the DNA end more closely, so the J call is doubtful. The CDR3 runs 14 residues. CDR1 is SGHAT, CDR2 FQNNGV, per germline. The CDR3 sequence is CASSLAWGSYEQYF. The CDR3, as DNA: TGTGCCAGCAGCTTGGCTTGGGGATCCTACGAGCAGTACTTC.

This chain links TRBV28 with TRBJ1-1; no clear D. Germline V gene data show CDR1 as MDHEN and CDR2 as SYDVKM. V was clipped by 6 bases and J by 6 bases, with 8 bases between them. This CDR3 is 11 amino acids long. For the CDR3, the DNA is TGTGCCAGCAGCTCTCTAGCTGAAGCTTTCTTT. As protein: CASSSLAEAFF.

DNA of the CDR3: TGTGCCAGCAGCGGGGACGCCTCCTCTGGAAACACCATATATTTT. The encoded protein is CASSGDASSGNTIYF. This chain links TRBV5-4 with TRBJ1-3, with D perhaps TRBD1 (5 bases). Germline V lookup: CDR1 SGHNT, CDR2 YYREEE (reference sequence). V was shortened by 4 bases and J by 0 bases, with 11 bases between the two germline ends. This CDR3 has 15 residues.

This clone was seen a single time. The chain has TRBV13 and TRBJ1-1; weak D call: TRBD1 (6 bases). Germline V gene lookup returns CDR1 PRHDT and CDR2 FYEKMQ (reference sequence). This CDR3 is 14 amino acids long. Between the trimmed V and J ends, which lost 3 bases and 2 bases, there was a span of 10 bases. CDR3 coding DNA: TGTGCCAGCAGCTTCAGGGACAAAAACACTGAAGCTTTCTTT. As protein: CASSFRDKNTEAFF.

This chain links TRBV4-1 with TRBJ1-1; the match to TRBD1 covers 8 bases. Trimming at V came to 3 bases and at J to 7 bases, leaving 7 bases not matched to a gene. The CDR3 runs 14 residues. The germline V gene encodes CDR1 MGHRA and CDR2 YSYEKL. The CDR3 region is CASSHSEGTGEAFF. The DNA for the CDR3 is TGCGCCAGCAGCCACAGCGAGGGGACAGGTGAAGCTTTCTTT.

This clone came up once. The chain recombines TRBV6-1 with TRBJ2-7; D ambiguous. Trimming took 8 bases from V and 4 from J, leaving 18 bases between them. Germline V gene sequence: CDR1 MNHNS, CDR2 SASEGT. The CDR3 contains 14 residues. The CDR3, as DNA: TGTGCCAGCCAGATTGGAGCTAGAATTTACGAGCAGTACTTC. Its translation: CASQIGARIYEQYF.

This chain uses TRBV11-2 with TRBJ2-2, with unresolved D. This CDR3 region has 15 residues. From germline, CDR1 is SGHAT and CDR2 FQNNGV. Trimming shortened V by 6 bases and J by 0 bases, and 11 bases separated the two germline ends. CDR3: CASSKGVTNTGELFF. In DNA form, the CDR3 reads TGTGCCAGCAGTAAAGGTGTAACGAACACCGGGGAGCTGTTTTTT.

The chain carries TRBV23-1 and TRBJ2-2, with 7 bases identical to TRBD1. TRBV23-1 is identified as an open reading frame with a role that is uncertain. With 3 bases clipped from V and 3 bases from J, the junction kept 7 bases outside the gene matches. This CDR3 contains 16 residues. CDR3 protein: CASSHPGQVHTGELFF. CDR3 nucleotides: TGCGCCAGCAGTCATCCCGGACAGGTTCACACCGGGGAGCTGTTTTTT.

The V call is TRBV7-6, the J call TRBJ1-4; D is undetermined. The V gene's germline CDR1 is SGHVS and CDR2 FNYEAQ. The CDR3 has 12 residues. Deletions cut 2 bases from V and 8 bases from J, with 6 bases between. CDR3 residues: CASSLSGEKLFF. In nucleotides, the CDR3 is TGTGCCAGCAGCTTAAGCGGGGAAAAACTGTTTTTT.

The gene calls are TRBV10-1 and TRBJ2-7; no clear D. Germline CDR1 is WNHNN and CDR2 is SYGVQD (reference sequence). V was clipped by 9 bases and J by 4 bases, with 13 bases between them. The CDR3 runs 12 residues. CDR3 nucleotides: TGCGCCAGTTCTGGGTCCAGTTACGAGCAGTACTTC. Translating gives CASSGSSYEQYF.

V usage is TRBV27 and J usage is TRBJ2-3, with TRBD2 identical over 11 bases. The CDR3 extends over 15 amino acids. V lost 3 bases and J lost 4; bases outside the gene matches: 3. Germline values: CDR1 MNHEY, CDR2 SMNVEV (reference sequence). Here the CDR3 DNA reads TGTGCCAGCAGTTTGCTAGCGGGAGGTTCAGATACGCAGTATTTT. Translated: CASSLLAGGSDTQYF.

The chain uses TRBV6-5 and TRBJ2-2; TRBD1 matches at 7 bases. Germline lookup yields CDR1 MNHEY and CDR2 SVGAGI. The length of the CDR3 is 16 residues. The junction had 4 bases not matched to a gene; V was cut back by 3 bases and J by 0 bases. This CDR3 reads CASSYSQGTNTGELFF. The CDR3 DNA reads TGTGCCAGCAGTTATTCACAGGGGACGAACACCGGGGAGCTGTTTTTT.

The gene calls are TRBV13 and TRBJ2-7, with 12 bases matching TRBD2. CDR1 and CDR2 (germline): PRHDT, FYEKMQ (reference sequence). The V segment lost 2 bases and the J segment 4 bases; nucleotides outside the gene matches: 3. This CDR3 has 15 amino acids. CDR3 residues: CASSLTSGRLYEQYF. The CDR3 DNA sequence: TGTGCCAGCAGCTTAACTAGCGGGAGGTTGTACGAGCAGTACTTC. Full variable domain (rest looked up from reference TRBV13 and TRBJ2-7): AAGVIQSPRHLIKEKRETATLKCYPIPRHDTVYWYQQGPGQDPQFLISFYEKMQSDKGSIPDRFSAQQFSDYHSELNMSSLELGDSALYFCASSLTSGRLYEQYFGPGTRLTVT.